This T cell receptor beta chain comes out of a study of OX40 agonist ivuxolimab in advanced cancers. Study-wide points: Those patients achieving a partial response at 0.1-3.0 mg/kg showed among the lowest clonal expansion.

The data were produced by immunoSEQ multiplex PCR, yet TCRdb's version contains in-frame clones alone and is incomplete. The sample has 60,000 to 80,000 clones, about 81% seen once. CDR3 size: 15 residues. J gave up 2 bases and V 1 base, and 5 bases lay outside the gene matches. CDR1 and CDR2 (germline): SGHTA, FQGNSA. To note about this clone: Its antigen remains unknown.

Autoimmune disease history or systemic immunosuppression disqualified patients. The specimen comprised CD4+ or CD8+ T cells sorted from blood, sampled in a trial of the OX40 agonist ivuxolimab. The gene calls are TRBV7-2 and TRBJ2-7; 7 positions match TRBD1. The sequence came from an adult with an advanced solid tumor such as melanoma, head and neck, liver or kidney cancer. CDR3 amino acids: CASSLGTGSTYEQYF. The DNA for the CDR3 is TGTGCCAGCAGCTTAGGGACAGGAAGCACCTACGAGCAGTACTTC.